The clone carrying this TCR beta chain showed up many times. Its antigen is still unknown. TCRdb re-called the 5' RACE reads with MiXCR, one entry per CDR3 protein. The sample lists 65,000 to 90,000 distinct CDR3 sequences, less than 5.5% occurring once. The data were obtained in a study of neurological immune-mediated disorders. Study results and caveats: The highest TCR clonal expansion occurred in HTLV-1-associated myelopathy; multiple sclerosis fell below healthy controls.

The germline V gene encodes CDR1 KGHDR and CDR2 SFDVKD. The CDR3 has 15 residues. V lost 6 bases and J lost 4, with 17 bases in between. This receptor was identified in a woman aged 25 to 39 with multiple sclerosis. The chain is built from TRBV24-1 and TRBJ1-2; tentatively, D is TRBD1 (6 bases). Material for sequencing was PBMCs. CDR3 residues: CATSSAGDTRYGYTF. The CDR3 nucleotides are TGTGCCACCAGTTCGGCGGGGGACACGCGCTATGGCTACACCTTC.